This T cell receptor beta chain was observed in a study of T cell responses to AZD1222 COVID-19 vaccine. The V and J ends lost 4 bases and 8 bases, in that order; junction bases with no gene match: 3. This CDR3 contains 13 residues. Germline loops: CDR1 SGHDT, CDR2 YYEEEE. Generated by immunoSEQ multiplex PCR, the TCRdb table keeps only in-frame clones and is missing some. The sample records around 150,000 clones, about 91% being singletons. The rearrangement links TRBV5-6 to TRBJ1-3; TRBD1 aligns across 10 bases. The clonotype comes from an adult in good health. Sample: peripheral blood, taken on day 0 of MenACWY control vaccination. The CDR3 sequence: CASSPGQGHTIYF. The CDR3 nucleotides read TGTGCCAGCAGCCCGGGACAGGGGCACACCATATATTTT.